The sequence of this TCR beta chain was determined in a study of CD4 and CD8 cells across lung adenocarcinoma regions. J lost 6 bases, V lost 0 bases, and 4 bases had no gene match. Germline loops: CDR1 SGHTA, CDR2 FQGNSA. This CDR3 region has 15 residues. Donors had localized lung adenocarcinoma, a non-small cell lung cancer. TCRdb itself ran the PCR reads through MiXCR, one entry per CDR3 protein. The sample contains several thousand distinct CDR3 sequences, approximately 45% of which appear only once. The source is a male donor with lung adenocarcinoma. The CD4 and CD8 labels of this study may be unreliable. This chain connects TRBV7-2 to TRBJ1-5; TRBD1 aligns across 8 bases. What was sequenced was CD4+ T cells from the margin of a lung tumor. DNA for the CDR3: TGTGCCAGCAGCTTAGCGCTCAGGGGGCTTCAGCCCCAGCATTTT. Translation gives CASSLALRGLQPQHF.